This passage covers 8 T cell receptor beta chains from one sample sequenced in a study of shared clonotypes between healthy human individuals. Assay: immunoSEQ multiplex PCR; the TCRdb copy retains only in-frame clones and omits some. The repertoire includes 2 million to 2.5 million clones, approximately 90% of them detected once, and around 0.35% sits in the top ten. Sequenced: naive CD4+ T cells from PBMCs. Documented subset: CD45RA+ positively selected. These receptors originate from a young man in good health. Some clones in this sample may be carry-over from other donors' samples.

This clone was observed a single time. The chain combines TRBV2 with TRBJ2-4, with 7 bases lining up with TRBD2. Germline V gene data show CDR1 as SNHLY and CDR2 as FYNNEI. The V and J ends lost 6 bases and 10 bases, in that order; junction bases with no gene match: 6. This CDR3 is 12 amino acids long. This CDR3 reads CASRGDYKIQYF. CDR3 bases: TGTGCCAGCAGGGGGGACTACAAGATTCAGTACTTC.

The chain links TRBV25-1 to TRBJ1-1; 9 bases match TRBD1. Germline CDR1 reads MGHDK; CDR2 reads SYGVNS. The CDR3 has 13 residues. The trim removed 6 bases at V and 4 bases at J, leaving 3 bases unmatched. The CDR3 reads CASRRTGATEAFF. The CDR3, as DNA: TGTGCCAGCAGAAGGACAGGGGCCACTGAAGCTTTCTTT.

The chain has TRBV7-3 and TRBJ2-1; 8 bases align to TRBD2. The CDR3 spans 15 residues. V trimming: 5 bases; J trimming: 8 bases; junction bases outside the gene matches: 11. The germline gives CDR1 SGHTA, CDR2 FQGTGA. The CDR3: CASSPTGSGIDEQFF. In DNA form, the CDR3 reads TGTGCCAGCAGCCCGACAGGTAGCGGGATCGATGAGCAGTTCTTC.

The chain joins TRBV7-3 to TRBJ2-1; 7 nucleotides match TRBD1. J gave up 4 bases and V 5 bases, and 14 bases lay outside the gene matches. The CDR3 consists of 17 residues. The germline CDR1 and CDR2 sequences are SGHTA and FQGTGA. In DNA form, the CDR3 reads TGTGCCAGCAGCCGCAACCTACGGGACAGCCTTTACAATGAGCAGTTCTTC. It codes for CASSRNLRDSLYNEQFF.

The rearrangement joins TRBV9 to TRBJ2-1; D might be TRBD1 (5 bases). V was clipped by 2 bases and J by 3 bases, with 6 bases between them. The CDR3 spans 13 residues. CDR1 is SGDLS, CDR2 YYNGEE, per germline. The CDR3 sequence: CASSVQGYNEQFF. The CDR3, as DNA: TGTGCCAGCAGCGTTCAGGGCTACAATGAGCAGTTCTTC.

The V call is TRBV28, the J call TRBJ1-5, with a tentative D call TRBD1 (6 bases). CDR1 is MDHEN and CDR2 is SYDVKM in the germline V gene. V lost 6 bases to trimming and J lost 5 bases, with 17 bases between them. This CDR3 is 15 amino acids long. The CDR3 DNA sequence: TGTGCCAGCAGCCCCCCCGCAGGGGCGGATCAGCCCCAGCATTTT. This encodes CASSPPAGADQPQHF.

The chain has TRBV6-6 and TRBJ2-7; 10 nucleotides align to TRBD1. Germline V lookup: CDR1 MNHNY, CDR2 SVGAGI (reference sequence). V dropped 6 bases and J dropped 2; count of bases not matched to a gene: 4. This CDR3 region has 14 residues. CDR3 in DNA: TGTGCCAGCAGCGCCGGGACAGGGGCCTACGAGCAGTACTTC. Its translation: CASSAGTGAYEQYF.

This clone was detected a few times. The V gene is TRBV5-1, the J gene TRBJ2-7, with a possible D match to TRBD1 (5 bases). The CDR3 has 13 residues. Germline loops: CDR1 SGHRS, CDR2 YFSETQ. V was cut by 2 bases and J by 7 bases, with 13 bases left in between. The CDR3 loop is CASSFPGAGEQYF. DNA of the CDR3: TGCGCCAGCAGCTTCCCTGGGGCAGGTGAGCAGTACTTC.